This T cell receptor beta chain appears in the sequencing data of a study of Graves' ophthalmopathy and Graves' hyperthyroidism. Background on the study: Samples of peripheral blood were obtained at initial diagnosis, prior to treatment of any kind. The study, taken as a whole, reports: Most thyroid-expanded clonotypes exceeding 0.001 frequency were also found in blood. The model's prediction of ophthalmopathy progression had about 70% sensitivity and 72% to 80% specificity.

Germline loops: CDR1 MNHEY, CDR2 SVGAGI. The CDR3 totals 13 residues. Trimming stripped 0 bases from V and 3 bases from J, with 6 bases between. RNA transcripts provided the template for amplifying TCR beta CDR3 regions. The first-round RT-PCR employed HTBI primers together with the Qiagen OneStep RT-PCR kit. A multiplex PCR was then performed as the second round. TCRdb re-called the multiplex PCR reads through MiXCR, storing one row per CDR3 protein. This table holds 300,000 to 350,000 distinct CDR3 sequences, 15% to 20% found once. This clonotype was recorded many times. What it recognizes is unknown.

This chain joins TRBV6-5 and TRBJ2-7; D is unclear. The sequenced material came from peripheral blood. This receptor was taken from an adult man with Graves' ophthalmopathy. The CDR3 DNA sequence: TGTGCCAGCAGTTACTCGAAAAACTACGAGCAGTACTTC. This encodes CASSYSKNYEQYF.